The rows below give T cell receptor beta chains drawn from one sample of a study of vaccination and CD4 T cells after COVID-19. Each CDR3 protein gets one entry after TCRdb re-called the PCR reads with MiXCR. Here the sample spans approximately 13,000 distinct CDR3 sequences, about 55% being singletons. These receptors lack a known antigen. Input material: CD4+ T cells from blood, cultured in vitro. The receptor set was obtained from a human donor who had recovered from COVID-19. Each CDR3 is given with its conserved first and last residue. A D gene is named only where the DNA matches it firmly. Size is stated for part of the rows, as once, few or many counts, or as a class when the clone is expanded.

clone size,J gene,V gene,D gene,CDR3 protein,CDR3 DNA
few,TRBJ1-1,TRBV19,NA,CASSMGGVNTEAFF,TGTGCCAGTAGTATGGGTGGAGTGAACACTGAGGCTTTCTTT
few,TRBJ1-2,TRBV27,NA,CASSLSQRRNSLYGYTF,TGTGCCAGCAGTTTAAGTCAAAGGAGGAACAGCCTCTATGGCTACACCTTC
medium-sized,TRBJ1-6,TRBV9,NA,CASSSRPIDNSPLHF,TGTGCCAGCAGCTCAAGACCAATCGATAATTCACCCCTCCACTTT
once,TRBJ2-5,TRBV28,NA,CASSLGGYKETQYF,TGTGCCAGCAGTTTGGGAGGCTATAAAGAGACCCAGTACTTC
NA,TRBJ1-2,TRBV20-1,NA,CSASPTADYGYTF,TGCAGTGCTAGCCCGACAGCAGACTATGGCTACACCTTC
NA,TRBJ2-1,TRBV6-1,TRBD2,CASSRTSGLYNEQFF,TGTGCCAGCAGTCGGACTAGCGGGCTATACAATGAGCAGTTCTTC
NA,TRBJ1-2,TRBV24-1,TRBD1,CATSDSTGFYGYTF,TGTGCCACCAGTGATTCGACAGGGTTCTATGGCTACACCTTC
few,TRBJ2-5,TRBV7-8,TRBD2,CASSPGGLAGRSWYF,TGTGCCAGCAGCCCAGGTGGGCTAGCGGGACGTAGTTGGTACTTC
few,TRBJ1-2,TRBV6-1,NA,CAGQGTYYGYTF,TGTGCCGGGCAGGGGACCTACTATGGCTACACCTTC
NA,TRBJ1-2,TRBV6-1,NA,CASGGISGGYTF,TGTGCCAGCGGGGGGATATCCGGCGGCTACACCTTC
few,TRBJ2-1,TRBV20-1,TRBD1,CSALRDRDRNEQFF,TGCAGTGCTTTGCGGGACAGGGATCGGAATGAGCAGTTCTTC
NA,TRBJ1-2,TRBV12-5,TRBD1,CASGRDRTRSYTF,TGTGCTAGTGGCCGGGACAGGACTCGGAGCTACACCTTC
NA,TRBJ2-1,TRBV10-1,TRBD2,CASSDFSGSSYNEQFF,TGCGCCAGCAGTGATTTTAGCGGGAGTTCCTACAATGAGCAGTTCTTC
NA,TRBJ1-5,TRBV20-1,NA,CSARGHMPQHF,TGCAGTGCTAGGGGACATATGCCCCAGCATTTT
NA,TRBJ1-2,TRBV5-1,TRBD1,CASSPGQGAYGYTF,TGCGCCAGCAGCCCAGGACAGGGGGCATATGGCTACACCTTC
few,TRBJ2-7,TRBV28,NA,CASRARREQYF,TGTGCCAGCAGGGCTAGGCGCGAGCAGTACTTC
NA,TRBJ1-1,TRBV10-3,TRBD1,CAIWGQGGSEAFF,TGTGCCATCTGGGGACAGGGAGGATCTGAAGCTTTCTTT
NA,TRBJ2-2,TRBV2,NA,CASSADRYTGELFF,TGTGCCAGCAGTGCGGACAGATACACCGGGGAGCTGTTTTTT
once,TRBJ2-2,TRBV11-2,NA,CASSSRGGAGSITGELFF,TGTGCCAGCAGCTCCAGAGGGGGGGCGGGTAGCATCACCGGGGAGCTGTTTTTT
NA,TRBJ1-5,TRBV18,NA,CASSPGGNQPQHF,TGTGCCAGCTCCCCGGGGGGGAACCAGCCCCAGCATTTT
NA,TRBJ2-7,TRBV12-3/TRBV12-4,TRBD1,CASRPGTGQYEQYF,TGTGCCAGCAGGCCCGGGACAGGGCAATACGAGCAGTACTTC
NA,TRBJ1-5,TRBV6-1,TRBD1,CASSRQGESNQPQHF,TGTGCCAGCAGCCGACAGGGGGAAAGCAATCAGCCCCAGCATTTT
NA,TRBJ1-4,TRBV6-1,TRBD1,CASSPDRGSEKLFF,TGTGCCAGCAGTCCGGACAGGGGGAGTGAAAAACTGTTTTTT
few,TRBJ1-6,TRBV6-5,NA,CASSYTTGKDSPLHF,TGTGCCAGCAGTTACACGACAGGCAAGGACTCACCCCTCCACTTT
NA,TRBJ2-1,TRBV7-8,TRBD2,CASSLRLAGDNEQFF,TGTGCCAGCAGCTTACGGCTAGCGGGGGACAATGAGCAGTTCTTC
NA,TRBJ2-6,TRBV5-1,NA,CASSLVGVGANVLTF,TGCGCCAGCAGCTTGGTCGGGGTAGGGGCCAACGTCCTGACTTTC
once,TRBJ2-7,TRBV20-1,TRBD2,CSAPGLAGVNEQYF,TGCAGTGCTCCTGGACTAGCGGGAGTTAACGAGCAGTACTTC
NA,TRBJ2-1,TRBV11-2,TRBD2,CASSLGGTTFGEQFF,TGTGCCAGCAGCTTAGGGGGGACTACCTTTGGTGAGCAGTTCTTC
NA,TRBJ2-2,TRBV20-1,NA,CSARDQLQGGTGELFF,TGCAGTGCTAGAGACCAGCTACAGGGGGGGACCGGGGAGCTGTTTTTT
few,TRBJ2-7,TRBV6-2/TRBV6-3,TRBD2,CASRGTSAYEQYF,TGTGCCAGCAGAGGGACTAGCGCCTACGAGCAGTACTTC
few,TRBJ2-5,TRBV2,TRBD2,CASRAGGEYEETQYF,TGTGCCAGCAGGGCGGGAGGGGAGTACGAGGAGACCCAGTACTTC
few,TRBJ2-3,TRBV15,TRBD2,CATSRAGGNSDTQYF,TGTGCCACCAGCAGAGCGGGGGGAAATTCAGATACGCAGTATTTT
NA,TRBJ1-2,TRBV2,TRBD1,CASRTGTGDNYGYTF,TGTGCCAGCAGAACCGGGACAGGAGATAACTATGGCTACACCTTC
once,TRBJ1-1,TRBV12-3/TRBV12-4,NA,CASSLDRTTEAFF,TGTGCCAGCAGTTTAGACAGGACCACTGAAGCTTTCTTT
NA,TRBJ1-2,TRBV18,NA,CASSPDMYGYTF,TGTGCCAGCTCACCTGACATGTATGGCTACACCTTC
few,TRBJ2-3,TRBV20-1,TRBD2,CSATGTSGFTDTQYF,TGCAGTGCTACAGGGACTAGCGGTTTCACAGATACGCAGTATTTT
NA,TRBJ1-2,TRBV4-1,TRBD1,CASSQAIRRRGQDYGYTF,TGCGCCAGCAGCCAGGCCATCCGCAGGAGGGGGCAAGACTATGGCTACACCTTC
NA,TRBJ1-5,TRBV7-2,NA,CASSLGGNSNQPQHF,TGTGCCAGCAGCTTAGGTGGGAATAGCAATCAGCCCCAGCATTTT
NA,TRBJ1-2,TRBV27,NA,CASSSQVRTNYGYTF,TGTGCCAGCAGTTCCCAGGTCAGGACTAACTATGGCTACACCTTC
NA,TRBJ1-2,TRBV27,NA,CASSPYARTPDAPNYGYTF,TGTGCCAGCAGTCCCTACGCACGGACACCGGACGCCCCTAACTATGGCTACACCTTC
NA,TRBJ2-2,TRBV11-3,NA,CASSLGQGPAGELFF,TGTGCCAGCAGCCTCGGGCAGGGTCCCGCCGGGGAGCTGTTTTTT
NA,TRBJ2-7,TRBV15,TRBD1,CATSRTGGYEQYF,TGTGCCACCAGCAGGACAGGGGGCTACGAGCAGTACTTC